This paragraph reports one TCR beta chain. The antigen is unknown. The data originate from a study of beta chain features in type 1 diabetes. The study's findings and limits: Type 1 diabetes patients had moderately but significantly shorter TCRB CDR3s in all four CD4+ subsets.

Reverse transcribing all isolated RNA meant expressed TCRB transcripts were sequenced. Measured with immunoSEQ multiplex PCR; TCRdb has only the in-frame clones, and not every one. The sample lists about 700,000 clones, around 15% occurring once. V gave up 5 bases and J gave up 0 bases, with 19 bases separating them. CDR3 length: 16 amino acids. In germline, CDR1 is SQVTM, CDR2 ANQGSEA. The chain combines TRBV29-1 with TRBJ1-2; no definite D call. The clonotype was recovered from a man in his late teens or twenties with type 1 diabetes. Sequencing was performed on naive CD4+ T cells from blood. CDR3 amino acids: CSVLARAARANYGYTF. DNA of the CDR3: TGCAGCGTTCTCGCGAGGGCAGCCCGGGCTAACTATGGCTACACCTTC.